The T cell receptor beta chain under discussion was sequenced for a study of sequential checkpoint blockade in melanoma. Across the whole study: First-line arms were nivolumab then ipilimumab, or the reverse, randomized 1:1. Fewer than 25 patients had tumor biopsies before treatment and at week 13. Study results and caveats: About 30 times likelier clinical benefit followed increased tumor T-cell fraction and clonality.

CDR1 and CDR2 from the germline V gene are MGHDK and SYGVNS. The CDR3 is 12 amino acids. Trimming shortened V by 4 bases and J by 5 bases, and 8 bases separated the two germline ends. Method: immunoSEQ multiplex PCR; TCRdb's copy keeps in-frame clones and lacks some. Found here are around 2,000 clones, around 30% of them singletons; the top ten hold 20% to 25%. A remark on this clone: What it recognizes is unknown.

Specified treatment: randomized to nivolumab then ipilimumab (arm A) or the reverse (arm B). Sequencing used tumor tissue (inferred from file names), obtained from a patient given nivolumab and ipilimumab in sequence. The rearrangement uses TRBV25-1 and TRBJ2-5; D may be TRBD2 (6 bases). The sequence came from a human donor with melanoma. CDR3 region: CASSGDSETQYF. The CDR3, as DNA: TGTGCCAGCAGTGGGGACTCGGAGACCCAGTACTTC.